Presented here are 4 T cell receptor beta chains from one specimen sequenced in a study of T cells in Graves' hyperthyroidism and ophthalmopathy (dated by TCRdb to between 2018 and 2021). Library preparation used multiplex PCR. The instrument given in TCRdb is Illumina HiSeq 2000. Amplification of TCR beta CDR3 regions was carried out from RNA transcripts. A first-round RT-PCR of the TCR CDR3 used the HTBI primer set with the Qiagen OneStep RT-PCR kit. TCRdb cleaned the public reads at Q25 with fastp, built clones with MiXCR and kept in-frame beta chains. Rows with a matching CDR3 protein are joined into one entry that keeps the most common DNA and genes. This sample is represented by fewer than 700,000 distinct CDR3 sequences; roughly 15% of them were singletons. The ten largest clones represent approximately 15% of the sample. The sample was blood. The receptors here all came from a woman younger than 35 with Graves' ophthalmopathy.

The V call is TRBV20-1, the J call TRBJ2-2; D perhaps matches TRBD2 (6 bases). The V end lost 6 bases, the J end lost 0 bases, and 17 bases lay between the germline ends. The CDR3 runs to 16 residues. Per germline, CDR1 DFQATT and CDR2 SNEGSKA (reference sequence). DNA for the CDR3: TGCAGTGCCCATACCTGGGGGGTCTCGAACACCGGGGAGCTGTTTTTT. It specifies CSAHTWGVSNTGELFF.

Many counts were recorded for this clonotype. The chain combines TRBV30 with TRBJ1-6; 8 bases agree with TRBD1. Unmatched junction bases numbered 8, after V lost 3 bases and J lost 10 bases. The CDR3 extends over 14 amino acids. Looked up from germline, CDR1 is GTSNPN and CDR2 is SVGIG (reference sequence). The CDR3 sequence: CAWSKRQGKSPLHF. The DNA for the CDR3 is TGTGCCTGGAGCAAGAGACAGGGGAAGTCACCCCTCCACTTT.

This chain connects TRBV6-2 or TRBV6-3 to TRBJ1-1; D remains ambiguous. This CDR3 has 15 residues. Germline V gives CDR1 MNHEY, CDR2 SVGEGT. Trimming cost V 0 bases and J 4 bases, with 12 bases left between them. In DNA form, the CDR3 reads TGTGCCAGCAGTTACTCGAAGAGGAAAGGCACTGAAGCTTTCTTT. Protein product: CASSYSKRKGTEAFF.

The V gene is TRBV6-9, the J gene TRBJ2-3, with D uncertain. V lost 3 bases and J 1 base, leaving 17 bases between the germline ends. CDR1 is MNHGY, CDR2 SVAAGI, per germline. The CDR3 sequence is 17 residues long. CDR3 region: CASSYAIKAQGTDTQYF. The CDR3 DNA sequence: TGTGCCAGCAGTTACGCCATCAAGGCCCAGGGCACAGATACGCAGTATTTT.